This T cell receptor beta chain stems from a study of CD8+CD57+ T cells in acquired aplastic anemia. Study outcomes and limitations: Statistical testing detected no significant gap in CD8+ Simpson's diversity between patients and controls.

For this clonotype: Its target is unknown.

Genomic DNA, serving as template, underwent TCR beta VDJ and CDR3 profiling. TCRdb analysed the reads with MiXCR anew, one entry per CDR3 protein. The sample includes 55,000 to 60,000 distinct CDR3 sequences, about 56% of them seen just once. After removal of 6 bases from V and 2 bases from J, the junction contained 5 bases not matched to a gene. CDR3 length: 15 residues. From germline, CDR1 is MNHEY and CDR2 SMNVEV (reference sequence). An expansion of CD8+CD57+ cells by flow cytometry had been shown in patients chosen for sequencing. The sequence derives from a human donor with aplastic anemia. Sequencing was done on a sample of sorted CD4+, CD8+, or CD8+CD57+ T cells (not recorded which) from PBMCs. The chain combines TRBV27 with TRBJ1-5; 9 bases are a match to TRBD1. CDR3 in amino acids: CASSPTGGGNQPQHF. DNA for the CDR3: TGTGCCAGCAGCCCTACAGGGGGCGGCAATCAGCCCCAGCATTTT.